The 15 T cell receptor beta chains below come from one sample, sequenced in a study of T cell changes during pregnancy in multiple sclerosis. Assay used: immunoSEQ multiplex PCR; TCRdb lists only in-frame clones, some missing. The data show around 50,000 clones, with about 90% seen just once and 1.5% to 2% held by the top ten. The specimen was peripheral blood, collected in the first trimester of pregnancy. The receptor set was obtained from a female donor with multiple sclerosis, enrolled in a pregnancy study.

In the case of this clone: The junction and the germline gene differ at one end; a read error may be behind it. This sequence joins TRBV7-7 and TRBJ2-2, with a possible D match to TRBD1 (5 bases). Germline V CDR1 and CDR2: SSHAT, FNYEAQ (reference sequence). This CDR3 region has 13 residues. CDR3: CASSPRVNGELFF. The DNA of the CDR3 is TGTGCTAGCAGCCCCAGGGTGAACGGGGAGCTGTTTTTT.

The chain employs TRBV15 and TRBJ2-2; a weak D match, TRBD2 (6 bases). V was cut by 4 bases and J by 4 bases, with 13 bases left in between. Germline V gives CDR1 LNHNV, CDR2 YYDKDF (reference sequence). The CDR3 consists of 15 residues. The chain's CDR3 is CATSMGGAVTGELFF. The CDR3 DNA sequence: TGTGCCACCAGCATGGGCGGGGCGGTCACCGGGGAGCTGTTTTTT.

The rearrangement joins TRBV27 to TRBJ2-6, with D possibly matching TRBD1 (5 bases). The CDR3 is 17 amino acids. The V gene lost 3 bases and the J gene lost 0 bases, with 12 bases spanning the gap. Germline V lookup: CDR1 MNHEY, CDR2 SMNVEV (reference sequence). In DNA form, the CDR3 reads TGTGCCAGCAGTTTGAAGGTTAGGGGCTCTGGGGCCAACGTCCTGACTTTC. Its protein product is CASSLKVRGSGANVLTF.

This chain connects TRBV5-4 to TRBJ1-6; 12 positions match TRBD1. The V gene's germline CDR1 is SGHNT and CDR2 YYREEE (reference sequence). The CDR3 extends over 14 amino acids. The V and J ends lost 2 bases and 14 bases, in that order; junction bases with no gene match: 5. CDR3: CASSFGTGGFTLHF. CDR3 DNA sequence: TGTGCCAGCAGCTTCGGGACAGGGGGCTTTACCCTCCACTTT.

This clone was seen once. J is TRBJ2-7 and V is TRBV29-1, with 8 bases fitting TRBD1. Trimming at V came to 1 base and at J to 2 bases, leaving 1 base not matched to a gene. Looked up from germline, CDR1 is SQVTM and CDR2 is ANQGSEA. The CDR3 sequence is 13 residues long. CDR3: CSVEGQGTYEQYF. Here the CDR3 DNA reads TGCAGCGTTGAAGGACAGGGGACCTACGAGCAGTACTTC.

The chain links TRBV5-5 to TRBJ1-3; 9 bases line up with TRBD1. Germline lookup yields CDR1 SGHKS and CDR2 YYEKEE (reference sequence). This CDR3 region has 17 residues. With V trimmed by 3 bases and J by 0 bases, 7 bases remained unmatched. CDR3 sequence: CASSYTGGASSGNTIYF. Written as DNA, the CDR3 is TGTGCCAGCAGCTATACAGGGGGCGCATCCTCTGGAAACACCATATATTTT.

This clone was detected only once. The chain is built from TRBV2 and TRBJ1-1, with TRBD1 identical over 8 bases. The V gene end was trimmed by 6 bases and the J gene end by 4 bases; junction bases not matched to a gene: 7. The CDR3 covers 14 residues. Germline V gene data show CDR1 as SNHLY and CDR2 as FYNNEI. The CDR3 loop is CASRTDRASTEAFF. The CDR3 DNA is TGTGCCAGCAGGACGGACAGGGCGAGCACTGAAGCTTTCTTT.

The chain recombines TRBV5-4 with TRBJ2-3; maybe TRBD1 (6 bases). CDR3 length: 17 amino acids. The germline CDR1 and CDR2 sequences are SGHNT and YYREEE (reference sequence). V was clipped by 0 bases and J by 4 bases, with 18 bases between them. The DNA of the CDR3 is TGTGCCAGCAGCTTGGGGGGGACAAGACTCCAGCCAGATACGCAGTATTTT. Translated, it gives CASSLGGTRLQPDTQYF.

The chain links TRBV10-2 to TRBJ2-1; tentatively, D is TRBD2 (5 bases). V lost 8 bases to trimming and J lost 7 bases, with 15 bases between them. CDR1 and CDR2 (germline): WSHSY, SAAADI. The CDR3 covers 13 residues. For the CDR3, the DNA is TGCGCCAGCGGGAGAGGTGCTGGGAATGAGCAGTTCTTC. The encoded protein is CASGRGAGNEQFF.

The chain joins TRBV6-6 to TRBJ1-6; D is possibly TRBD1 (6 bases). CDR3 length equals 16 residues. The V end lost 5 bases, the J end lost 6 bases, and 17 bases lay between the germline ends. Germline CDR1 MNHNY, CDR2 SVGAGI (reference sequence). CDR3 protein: CASSGGAVPLNSPLHF. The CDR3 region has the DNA TGTGCCAGCAGTGGGGGGGCAGTGCCCCTTAATTCACCCCTCCACTTT.

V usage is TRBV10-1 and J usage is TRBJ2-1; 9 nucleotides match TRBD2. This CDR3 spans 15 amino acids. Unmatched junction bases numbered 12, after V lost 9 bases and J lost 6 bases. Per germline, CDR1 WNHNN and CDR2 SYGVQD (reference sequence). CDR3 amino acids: CARSFSGGNTNEQFF. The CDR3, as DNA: TGCGCCAGGTCGTTTAGCGGGGGAAACACCAATGAGCAGTTCTTC.

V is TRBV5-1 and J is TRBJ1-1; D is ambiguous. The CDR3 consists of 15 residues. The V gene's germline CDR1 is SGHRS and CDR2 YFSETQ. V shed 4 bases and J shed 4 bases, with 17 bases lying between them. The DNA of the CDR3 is TGCGCCAGCAGCCGTGGCGGGGAAGGAGGCACTGAAGCTTTCTTT. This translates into CASSRGGEGGTEAFF.

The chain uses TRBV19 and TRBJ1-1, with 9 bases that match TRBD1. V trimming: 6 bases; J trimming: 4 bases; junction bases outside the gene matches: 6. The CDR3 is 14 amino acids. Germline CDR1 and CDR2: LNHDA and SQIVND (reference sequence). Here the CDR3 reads CASRGGQGFTEAFF. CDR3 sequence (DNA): TGTGCCAGTAGGGGGGGACAGGGTTTCACTGAAGCTTTCTTT.

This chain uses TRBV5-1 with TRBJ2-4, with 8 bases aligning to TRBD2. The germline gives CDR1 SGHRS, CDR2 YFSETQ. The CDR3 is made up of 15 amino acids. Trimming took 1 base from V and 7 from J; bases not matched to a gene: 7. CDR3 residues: CASSLRGGRSNIQYF. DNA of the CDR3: TGCGCCAGCAGCTTGCGGGGCGGGAGGTCGAACATTCAGTACTTC.

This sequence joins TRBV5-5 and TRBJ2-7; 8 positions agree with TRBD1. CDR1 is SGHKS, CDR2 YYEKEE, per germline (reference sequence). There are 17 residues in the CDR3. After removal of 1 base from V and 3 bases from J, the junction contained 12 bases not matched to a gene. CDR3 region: CASSLSLPGQVFYEQYF. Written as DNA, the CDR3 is TGTGCCAGCAGCTTGAGTCTTCCGGGACAGGTGTTCTACGAGCAGTACTTC.